This T cell receptor beta chain emerged from a study of control samples from healthy donors and cancer patients. Assay used: immunoSEQ multiplex PCR; TCRdb lists only in-frame clones, some missing. In the table there are under 450,000 clones, 90% of which are singletons. The CDR3 is 15 amino acids. CDR1 and CDR2 from the germline V gene are SGHAT and FQNNGV. The J segment lost 5 bases and the V segment lost 5 bases, leaving 6 bases of the junction unmatched. This TCR came from a man aged 40-55 years with head and neck cancer. The J gene is TRBJ1-5, the V gene TRBV11-2; TRBD1 matches 10 bases. Sample: PBMCs. The CDR3 DNA reads as TGTGCCAGCAGCACCGGACAGGGGGACTATCAGCCCCAGCATTTT. It is translated as CASSTGQGDYQPQHF. Filled out from reference TRBV11-2 and TRBJ1-5, the complete variable domain reads EAGVAQSPRYKIIEKRQSVAFWCNPISGHATLYWYQQILGQGPKLLIQFQNNGVVDDSQLPKDRFSAERLKGVDSTLKIQPAKLEDSAVYLCASSTGQGDYQPQHFGDGTRLSIL.